What follows describes a single TCR beta chain. There is no known antigen for this receptor. No clone much larger than this one lies a single base away; base qualities are absent. TCRbeta CDR3 regions were amplified from genomic DNA using the immunoSEQ Assay, a bias-controlled multiplex PCR. In the source study's methods: Nucleated cell counts per sample were estimated from amplification of reference gene primers within the assay. Sequence reads were collapsed and filtered to measure the absolute abundance of every unique TCRbeta CDR3 rearrangement. Productive Simpson clonality was computed per sample as the square root of Simpson's diversity index over productive rearrangements. Entries here come from immuneACCESS through TCRdb and include only in-frame sequences with V and J called. Some clones fail to appear in such tables; in the studies checked, an unresolved V gene covers under half of the shortfall, and the cause of the remainder is unknown. V and J calls and clone size are given by that table; D and trimming were obtained from the DNA. Within this sample are 210,000 or so clones, with roughly 80% of them counted one time only. Of the sample, about a fifth falls within the top ten clones.

This sample is drawn from a study of blood T cell repertoires in COVID-19 (dated by TCRdb to 2019 to 2021). The study in broad terms: The collaborator samples originated in the United States, Italy and Spain and spanned the acute and convalescent phases of COVID-19. The material from the prospective study consisted of cDNA or gDNA derived from T cells, B-cell-depleted T cells, or PBMCs. Subjects who had been exposed to COVID-19, were actively infected with it, or had recovered from it provided the deeply sampled blood TCRbeta repertoires that made up the dataset. A freely available public database, intended as a resource for researchers studying the immune response to SARS-CoV-2, is where the repertoires were released. Samples were obtained from the ongoing ImmuneRACE study (first 160 participants) and from some 1,200 subjects provided by 6 global collaborators. Nearly every sample came with metadata listing a de-identified subject ID, COVID-19 status, age in years and sex. Where HLA class I and class II types were available, the types were taken from metadata supplied by the sample provider, not from assay-based typing. What the research found in general, with its limitations: Clinical and demographic metadata were provided uncurated, with the amount varying by source and participant.

Each collaborating institution followed its own protocols to collect whole blood in K2EDTA tubes. For TCRbeta analysis, collaborator samples were shipped as frozen whole blood, as isolated PBMCs, or as DNA extracted from either sample type. The junction carries 16 bases between V and J, which are trimmed by 2 bases and 3 bases respectively. Inclusive of the bounding cysteine and phenylalanine, the CDR3 is 16 residues long. Here the CDR3 DNA is all that survives: 48 bases in frame from base 1. The germline V gene specifies MGHRA as CDR1 and YSYEKL as CDR2. The clonotype originates from a human donor in a cohort sampled during active COVID-19. The specimen was peripheral blood. The rearranged chain carries TRBV4-1 and TRBJ2-5; a tentative D call is TRBD2 (5 bases match). At the DNA level, the sequence is TGCGCCAGCAGCCAACCGCCGGCGGGTGCTAAAGAGACCCAGTACTTC. Translated, this gives CASSQPPAGAKETQYF.